This T cell receptor beta chain was profiled in a study of yellow fever vaccine responses in identical twins. Study observations and caveats: Twins' T cell vaccine responses reportedly looked partly convergent, partly personalized.

This clonotype was observed a few times. No antigen is known for it. Germline lookup yields CDR1 MDHEN and CDR2 SYDVKM. CDR3 length: 12 residues. Trimming at V came to 10 bases and at J to 3 bases, leaving 6 bases not matched to a gene. Using its own MiXCR run on the RT-PCR reads, TCRdb lists one record per CDR3 protein. Of more than 10,000 distinct CDR3 sequences listed, approximately 84% are singletons. The material was T cells from blood (PBMCs), unsorted or a sorted subset (not recorded which), obtained before or after yellow fever vaccination (not recorded which). The clonotype originates from a woman aged 18-29 years who received the yellow fever vaccine. The V gene is TRBV28, the J gene TRBJ2-7, with TRBD1 matching over 7 bases. The CDR3 DNA sequence: TGTGCCACGTCCGGGACAGTCTACGAGCAGTACTTC. This sequence encodes CATSGTVYEQYF.